A single sample is the source of the 27 T cell receptor beta chains below, sequenced in a study of T cell responses to AZD1222 COVID-19 vaccine. The assay was immunoSEQ multiplex PCR, and TCRdb's table has in-frame clones only and misses some. The profile shows tens of thousands of clones, over 75% of them singletons. The material sequenced was peripheral blood, taken on day 0 of AZD1222 vaccination. The receptors come from an adult in good health.

This clone has only one observation. This chain joins TRBV3-1 (or the pseudogene TRBV3-2) and TRBJ2-2; unclear D gene. The germline V gene has CDR1 LGHDT and CDR2 YNNKEL (reference sequence). The V gene lost 0 bases and the J gene lost 3 bases, with 17 bases spanning the gap. The CDR3 extends over 18 amino acids. The CDR3 region is CASSQDLRSAGYTGELFF. The CDR3 DNA sequence: TGTGCCAGCAGCCAAGATTTAAGATCGGCAGGCTACACCGGGGAGCTGTTTTTT.

J is TRBJ1-6 and V is TRBV3-1 (or the pseudogene TRBV3-2); 7 nucleotides match TRBD1. Germline V CDR1 and CDR2: LGHDT, YNNKEL (reference sequence). The CDR3 has 14 residues. The ends lost 3 bases at V and 7 bases at J; junction bases unmatched: 3. The CDR3 is CASSHGTANSPLHF. The CDR3 nucleotides are TGTGCCAGCAGCCACGGGACAGCCAATTCACCCCTCCACTTT.

This clone was counted only a few times. CDR3 residues: CASSPSRLEHNSPLHF. The CDR3 DNA sequence: TGTGCCAGCAGCCCGTCCAGGTTGGAACATAATTCACCCCTCCACTTT. The rearrangement uses TRBV6-2 or TRBV6-3 and TRBJ1-6; D unresolved. Germline V lookup: CDR1 MNHEY, CDR2 SVGEGT. Trimming pared 6 bases from V and 5 bases from J, leaving 17 bases between. The CDR3 is 16 amino acids.

V usage is TRBV5-4 and J usage is TRBJ1-2; tentatively, D is TRBD1 (6 bases). V lost 7 bases to trimming and J lost 2 bases, with 15 bases between them. CDR1 is SGHNT, CDR2 YYREEE, per germline (reference sequence). CDR3 length equals 14 residues. The CDR3 protein is CASVVQGLNYGYTF. CDR3 coding DNA: TGTGCCAGCGTTGTACAGGGCTTAAACTATGGCTACACCTTC.

In this sample, this clone turned up once. The chain links TRBV11-2 to TRBJ2-1; TRBD2 aligns across 8 bases. Germline lookup yields CDR1 SGHAT and CDR2 FQNNGV. After removal of 8 bases from V and 7 bases from J, the junction contained 10 bases not matched to a gene. The CDR3 is 14 residues long. The CDR3 nucleotides read TGTGCCAGCCGCAGAAGCGGGGGCAGGAATGAGCAGTTCTTC. It is translated as CASRRSGGRNEQFF.

This chain uses TRBV6-5 with TRBJ1-3; D is ambiguous. Germline-derived CDR1 and CDR2 are MNHEY and SVGAGI. V lost 8 bases and J 9 bases, leaving 11 bases between the germline ends. The CDR3 covers 11 residues. The CDR3 region has the DNA TGTGCCAGCGACCAGGCCAGCACCATATATTTT. Translating it yields CASDQASTIYF.

J is TRBJ2-7 and V is TRBV19, with no clear D. The CDR3 length is 15 residues. Germline-derived CDR1 and CDR2 are LNHDA and SQIVND (reference sequence). The V end was cut by 2 bases, the J end by 2 bases, with 13 bases between. CDR3 residues: CASSIIMGNAYEQYF. CDR3 DNA sequence: TGTGCCAGTAGTATAATTATGGGCAACGCCTACGAGCAGTACTTC.

This chain uses TRBV19 with TRBJ1-3; D unclear. CDR1 is LNHDA, CDR2 SQIVND, per germline (reference sequence). V gave up 2 bases and J gave up 0 bases, with 11 bases separating them. The CDR3 runs to 16 residues. The CDR3: CASSIKAPSSGNTIYF. In DNA form, the CDR3 reads TGTGCCAGTAGTATAAAGGCGCCGAGCTCTGGAAACACCATATATTTT.

J is TRBJ2-5 and V is TRBV6-5, with 10 bases aligning to TRBD1. The ends lost 5 bases at V and 4 bases at J; junction bases unmatched: 7. Per the germline V gene, CDR1 is MNHEY and CDR2 is SVGAGI. This CDR3 spans 15 amino acids. CDR3 protein: CASSRQGARGETQYF. The CDR3 region has the DNA TGTGCCAGCAGTAGACAGGGGGCACGAGGAGAGACCCAGTACTTC.

On this clone: This sample includes further DNA sequences coding for the same CDR3. V and J are TRBV30 and TRBJ2-7; 10 nucleotides match TRBD1. The J segment lost 4 bases and the V segment lost 2 bases, leaving 5 bases of the junction unmatched. The V gene's germline CDR1 is GTSNPN and CDR2 SVGIG (reference sequence). This CDR3 is built from 14 residues. The CDR3 DNA sequence: TGTGCCTGGAGTTTAGGGACAGGGGTATACGAGCAGTACTTC. As protein: CAWSLGTGVYEQYF.

The gene calls are TRBV19 and TRBJ1-6; D ambiguous. V was pared by 7 bases and J by 1 base, with 5 bases between. Looked up from germline, CDR1 is LNHDA and CDR2 is SQIVND (reference sequence). This CDR3 spans 13 amino acids. Here the CDR3 reads CASKGSYNSPLHF. The CDR3 nucleotides are TGTGCCAGTAAGGGTTCCTATAATTCACCCCTCCACTTT.

The chain uses TRBV27 and TRBJ1-2; D unclear. Trimming stripped 5 bases from V and 8 bases from J, with 18 bases between. From germline, CDR1 is MNHEY and CDR2 SMNVEV (reference sequence). The CDR3 runs 14 residues. CDR3 bases: TGTGCCAGCAGTCCGGACCAGAGAATTAGGGGCTACACCTTC. As protein: CASSPDQRIRGYTF.

The rearrangement uses TRBV7-3 and TRBJ2-3, with TRBD1 as a possible D gene (6 bases). The CDR3 consists of 15 residues. Trimming left V 2 bases short and J 3 bases short, with 12 bases between. Germline V CDR1 and CDR2: SGHTA, FQGTGA. The CDR3 sequence: CASSLEGRGTDTQYF. In DNA, the CDR3 is TGTGCCAGCAGCTTAGAAGGAAGGGGGACAGATACGCAGTATTTT.

The J gene is TRBJ1-2, the V gene TRBV6-5; the match to TRBD1 covers 9 bases. Germline trimming cut 4 bases from V and 8 bases from J; bases unmatched to any gene: 8. Germline V gives CDR1 MNHEY, CDR2 SVGAGI. This CDR3 is 14 amino acids long. The CDR3 loop is CASSSRQGEIGYTF. DNA for the CDR3: TGTGCCAGCAGTTCCAGACAGGGGGAGATCGGCTACACCTTC.

The chain is built from TRBV3-1 (or the pseudogene TRBV3-2) and TRBJ2-3; tentative D call: TRBD2 (7 bases). V was shortened by 9 bases and J by 0 bases, with 16 bases between the two germline ends. In germline, CDR1 is LGHDT, CDR2 YNNKEL (reference sequence). The CDR3 totals 15 residues. As DNA, the CDR3 is TGTGCCAGTAGGGGGAGGGGGTCTAGCACAGATACGCAGTATTTT. Protein product: CASRGRGSSTDTQYF.

This rearrangement joins TRBV19 to TRBJ1-1; 9 bases agree with TRBD1. Germline V lookup: CDR1 LNHDA, CDR2 SQIVND (reference sequence). Unmatched junction bases numbered 7, after V lost 1 base and J lost 4 bases. CDR3 length equals 16 residues. The CDR3 DNA reads TGTGCCAGTAGTATAGGAGGACAGGGGAGGTTCACTGAAGCTTTCTTT. Residues: CASSIGGQGRFTEAFF.

V and J are TRBV10-2 and TRBJ1-5; the D gene is possibly TRBD1 (6 bases). V was shortened by 6 bases and J by 4 bases, with 13 bases between the two germline ends. The CDR3 extends over 14 amino acids. CDR1 WSHSY and CDR2 SAAADI come from the germline V gene. DNA of the CDR3: TGCGCCAGCAGGGACAGCCAGCAAAATCAGCCCCAGCATTTT. It encodes CASRDSQQNQPQHF.

This clone was observed a handful of times. The chain couples TRBV10-3 to TRBJ1-2, with no clear D. The germline V gene encodes CDR1 ENHRY and CDR2 SYGVKD. The CDR3 length is 13 residues. The V gene lost 4 bases and the J gene lost 6 bases, with 12 bases spanning the gap. The CDR3 loop is CAISASRGDGYTF. CDR3 sequence (DNA): TGTGCCATCAGTGCCTCCCGGGGAGATGGCTACACCTTC.

This clone was detected only once. V usage is TRBV7-8 and J usage is TRBJ2-5; 9 positions agree with TRBD1. The CDR3 totals 15 residues. The germline CDR1 and CDR2 sequences are SGHVS and FQNEAQ. The trim removed 1 base at V and 4 bases at J, leaving 4 bases unmatched. CDR3 nucleotide sequence: TGTGCCAGCAGCTTAGGGGGACAGGGAAGAGAGACCCAGTACTTC. Translation gives CASSLGGQGRETQYF.

The CDR3 DNA sequence: TGTGCCAGCAGTGAGGACCTAAAGCGGGGGGCCACAGATACGCAGTATTTT. It encodes CASSEDLKRGATDTQYF. This chain links TRBV6-1 with TRBJ2-3, with 9 positions matching TRBD2. The V gene end was trimmed by 3 bases and the J gene end by 2 bases; junction bases not matched to a gene: 9. CDR1 is MNHNS and CDR2 is SASEGT in the germline V gene. The CDR3 loop spans 17 amino acids.

This chain connects TRBV2 to TRBJ2-2; D uncertain. The CDR3 contains 15 residues. The V gene lost 7 bases and the J gene lost 1 base, with 13 bases spanning the gap. Germline V CDR1 and CDR2: SNHLY, FYNNEI. The CDR3 coding sequence is TGTGCCAGCAAACCCAGGCTGTTGAACACCGGGGAGCTGTTTTTT. Protein: CASKPRLLNTGELFF.

This clone appeared a few times. The chain joins TRBV30 to TRBJ2-3; TRBD1 matches 11 bases. The CDR3 length is 15 residues. Germline-derived CDR1 and CDR2 are GTSNPN and SVGIG (reference sequence). V trimming: 1 base; J trimming: 1 base; junction bases outside the gene matches: 1. The CDR3 DNA sequence: TGTGCCTGGAGTGGGGACAGGGGGGGCACAGATACGCAGTATTTT. Protein: CAWSGDRGGTDTQYF.

This chain links TRBV4-1 with TRBJ1-6, with D possibly being TRBD1 (5 bases). CDR1 and CDR2 (germline): MGHRA, YSYEKL. The V end lost 0 bases, the J end lost 8 bases, and 14 bases lay between the germline ends. The CDR3 is 16 amino acids. CDR3 loop: CASSQERGQGYSPLHF. The DNA for the CDR3 is TGCGCCAGCAGCCAAGAGAGGGGTCAGGGATATTCACCCCTCCACTTT.

The chain uses TRBV6-1 and TRBJ1-5; tentatively, D is TRBD1 (5 bases). Between the trimmed V and J ends, which lost 2 bases and 9 bases, there was a span of 14 bases. CDR1 is MNHNS and CDR2 is SASEGT in the germline V gene. The CDR3 totals 14 residues. The CDR3 nucleotides read TGTGCCAGCAGTGAATGGGGGGAAGGGAGGCCCCAGCATTTT. Translated: CASSEWGEGRPQHF.

This chain uses TRBV9 with TRBJ2-6; D may be TRBD2 (6 bases). The CDR3 is 16 amino acids. Germline values: CDR1 SGDLS, CDR2 YYNGEE. Trimming pared 3 bases from V and 1 base from J, leaving 11 bases between. For the CDR3, the DNA is TGTGCCAGCAGCGCAACCGCGGGGTCTGGGGCCAACGTCCTGACTTTC. Residues: CASSATAGSGANVLTF.

The rearrangement links TRBV28 to TRBJ1-6; possible D gene TRBD1, 5 bases. This CDR3 has 15 residues. The germline V gene encodes CDR1 MDHEN and CDR2 SYDVKM. V lost 6 bases to trimming and J lost 4 bases, with 13 bases between them. The CDR3 DNA reads as TGTGCCAGCAGGGGACCGGGGTCGTATAATTCACCCCTCCACTTT. Protein product: CASRGPGSYNSPLHF.

This chain uses TRBV6-5 with TRBJ2-7, with 10 bases that match TRBD1. Trimming cost V 5 bases and J 0 bases; bases outside gene matches: 4. The germline V gene has CDR1 MNHEY and CDR2 SVGAGI. The CDR3 is 15 amino acids. The CDR3 DNA follows: TGTGCCAGCAGTACGCGGACAGGGGGCTCCTACGAGCAGTACTTC. This translates into CASSTRTGGSYEQYF.